This T cell receptor beta chain was captured by sequencing in a study of cytomegalovirus exposure and HLA in healthy donors. As to this clone: Its antigen is still unknown.

The CDR3 totals 13 residues. V was clipped by 10 bases and J by 7 bases, with 16 bases between them. Looked up from germline, CDR1 is LNHDA and CDR2 is SQIVND (reference sequence). Healthy bone marrow donors made up the donors. PCR employed 60 Vbeta and 13 Jbeta primers. The data were produced by immunoSEQ multiplex PCR, yet TCRdb's version contains in-frame clones alone and is incomplete. Of over 150,000 clones in the sample, approximately 81% were seen once. Overall study results and limits: In the analysis, some V segments, TRBV6-2 and TRBV6-3 included, were excluded as indistinguishable.

The sequenced material came from PBMCs. The receptor was derived from a man aged 18-30 years in good health and CMV-seronegative. This chain connects TRBV19 to TRBJ1-4; perhaps TRBD1 as D (6 bases). CDR3 in DNA: TGTGCCACCAAACCGACAGGCGGTGAAAAACTGTTTTTT. The encoded protein is CATKPTGGEKLFF.